This T cell receptor beta chain derives from a study of blood T cell repertoires in COVID-19. Overall study context: COVID-19 samples collected from the United States, Italy and Spain covered acute and convalescent phases.

In the original processing: It was from reference gene primer amplification that nucleated cell counts were estimated. Sequencing was performed with immunoSEQ multiplex PCR; in TCRdb, only in-frame clones are kept and a portion is missing. V, J and clone size are taken as reported in that table, and D and trimming were inferred from the DNA itself. The sample records approximately 300,000 clones, around nine tenths being singletons. The V gene lost 2 bases and the J gene lost 8 bases, with 7 bases spanning the gap. CDR1 is DFQATT, CDR2 SNEGSKA, per germline (reference sequence). CDR3 length: 11 amino acids. Participants' own reports of clinical history determined their cohort assignment.

The source material was PBMCs or T cells enriched from blood (not recorded which). The rearrangement links TRBV20-1 to TRBJ2-1, with D hard to call. The origin of this receptor is a woman aged 25 to 39 who had been exposed to COVID-19. CDR3 sequence: CSARPKYEQFF. The CDR3 DNA is TGCAGTGCTAGACCTAAATATGAGCAGTTCTTC.